The 18 T cell receptor beta chains given below trace back to one sample, sequenced in a study of T cell repertoires in cytomegalovirus infection. These receptors have no identified antigens. Using its own MiXCR run on the reads, TCRdb lists one record per CDR3 protein. This sample yields roughly 920,000 distinct CDR3 sequences, of which less than 35% are seen a single time; roughly an eighth belongs to the top ten. The material sequenced was cultured CD8+ T cells from PBMCs, taken from culture after CMV antigen stimulation. These receptors originate from a human donor in good health (CMV status not recorded). Some clones in this sample may be carry-over from other donors' samples.

In its sample, this clonotype was seen a few times. The chain is built from TRBV7-6 and TRBJ2-2, with TRBD1 identical over 10 bases. Losses at the gene ends were 5 bases for V and 4 bases for J; bases not matched to a gene: 7. The CDR3 extends over 16 amino acids. The germline V gene encodes CDR1 SGHVS and CDR2 FNYEAQ. CDR3 protein: CASSGGTGAGTGELFF. CDR3 sequence (DNA): TGTGCCAGCAGCGGGGGGACAGGGGCGGGCACCGGGGAGCTGTTTTTT.

The V gene is TRBV27, the J gene TRBJ1-5, with TRBD1 matching 7 bases. V gave up 6 bases and J gave up 5 bases; unmatched junction bases: 13. The length of the CDR3 is 16 residues. Germline values: CDR1 MNHEY, CDR2 SMNVEV (reference sequence). The CDR3 protein is CASSSFGTAPDQPQHF. In DNA form, the CDR3 reads TGTGCCAGCAGCAGTTTCGGGACAGCGCCGGATCAGCCCCAGCATTTT.

This clonotype appeared many times. The CDR3 region has the DNA TGTGCCAGCAGCTTAGCACCCAGCGGGGGGGGGACAGATACGCAGTATTTT. Translation: CASSLAPSGGGTDTQYF. The chain uses TRBV11-2 and TRBJ2-3; 10 bases align to TRBD2. This CDR3 has 17 residues. The V gene's germline CDR1 is SGHAT and CDR2 FQNNGV. After removal of 1 base from V and 3 bases from J, the junction contained 7 bases not matched to a gene.

To note about this clonotype: Mismatch with germline at one junction end may stem from a read error. The chain has TRBV6-6 and TRBJ2-3; 8 nucleotides match TRBD2. This CDR3 has 14 amino acids. The germline V gene has CDR1 MNHNY and CDR2 SVGAGI (reference sequence). The CDR3 DNA follows: TGTGTCAGCAGTTACTCTGATAGCGGGAATACGCAGTATTTT. It translates to CVSSYSDSGNTQYF.

Comments on this clonotype: One junction end disagrees with the germline gene, perhaps due to a read error. The chain has TRBV27 and TRBJ2-4; D unresolved. This CDR3 has 13 amino acids. Germline lookup yields CDR1 MNHEY and CDR2 SMNVEV (reference sequence). This CDR3 is CANSKGPKNIQYF. In DNA form, the CDR3 reads TGTGCCAACAGTAAAGGGCCCAAAAACATTCAGTACTTC.

V and J are TRBV18 and TRBJ2-7, with TRBD1 identical over 9 bases. The CDR3 is 13 residues long. Looked up from germline, CDR1 is KGHSH and CDR2 is LQKENI. V lost 3 bases to trimming and J lost 5 bases; unmatched junction nucleotides: 2. CDR3 in DNA: TGTGCCAGCTCACCGGACAGGGGCCACGAGCAGTACTTC. This codes for CASSPDRGHEQYF.

The CDR3 is CASSEMQGGTEAFF. In DNA, the CDR3 is TGTGCCAGCAGTGAGATGCAGGGGGGGACTGAAGCTTTCTTT. The chain is built from TRBV2 and TRBJ1-1; 7 positions agree with TRBD1. The ends lost 3 bases at V and 5 bases at J; junction bases unmatched: 6. The germline V gene has CDR1 SNHLY and CDR2 FYNNEI. The CDR3 is 14 amino acids.

This clonotype was counted between two and nine times. The V gene is TRBV27, the J gene TRBJ2-1; 10 bases fit TRBD2. The CDR3 has 18 residues. J lost 5 bases, V lost 3 bases, and 13 bases had no gene match. Per the germline V gene, CDR1 is MNHEY and CDR2 is SMNVEV (reference sequence). Written as DNA, the CDR3 is TGTGCCAGCAGTTTTTCCTCTCCTTTAGCGGGGGGAAACAATGAGCAGTTCTTC. Translation: CASSFSSPLAGGNNEQFF.

This clonotype has only a few counts. The chain joins TRBV19 to TRBJ2-6, with D perhaps being TRBD1 or TRBD2 (6 bases each). The V end was cut by 6 bases, the J end by 0 bases, with 12 bases between. Germline V gene lookup returns CDR1 LNHDA and CDR2 SQIVND (reference sequence). This CDR3 contains 16 residues. The CDR3 loop is CASRGGGDSGANVLTF. CDR3 nucleotides: TGTGCCAGTAGGGGGGGCGGAGACTCTGGGGCCAACGTCCTGACTTTC.

This clonotype was counted between two and nine times. The chain links TRBV5-5 to TRBJ1-2; 8 bases are shared with TRBD1. V shed 9 bases, J shed 4 bases, and the junction held 14 bases outside the gene matches. This CDR3 spans 15 amino acids. Germline V gene lookup returns CDR1 SGHKS and CDR2 YYEKEE (reference sequence). CDR3 amino acids: CATTSEDRVGYGYTF. CDR3 bases: TGTGCCACCACCAGCGAGGACAGGGTAGGCTATGGCTACACCTTC.

The chain is built from TRBV27 and TRBJ2-7, with TRBD2 matching 8 bases. Germline V lookup: CDR1 MNHEY, CDR2 SMNVEV (reference sequence). V trimming: 10 bases; J trimming: 7 bases; junction bases outside the gene matches: 9. The CDR3 extends over 12 amino acids. CDR3 in DNA: TGTGCCACCCATGGGGCGGGAGGAGAGCAGTACTTC. This sequence encodes CATHGAGGEQYF.

This clonotype came up a few times. V and J are TRBV27 and TRBJ1-2, with D hard to call. CDR3 length equals 15 residues. V was pared by 3 bases and J by 3 bases, with 14 bases between. Germline V CDR1 and CDR2: MNHEY, SMNVEV (reference sequence). The CDR3 here is CASSFRAPDHYGYTF. CDR3 coding DNA: TGTGCCAGCAGTTTCCGGGCCCCCGACCACTATGGCTACACCTTC.

The genes are TRBV5-1 and TRBJ2-5, with a tentative D call TRBD1 (6 bases). From germline, CDR1 is SGHRS and CDR2 YFSETQ. CDR3 length: 14 residues. V gave up 0 bases and J gave up 5 bases, with 11 bases separating them. CDR3 region: CASSLGQGSETQYF. CDR3 in DNA: TGCGCCAGCAGCTTGGGTCAGGGGTCCGAGACCCAGTACTTC.

This chain connects TRBV10-3 to TRBJ2-1; TRBD2 aligns across 7 bases. The trim removed 4 bases at V and 8 bases at J, leaving 8 bases unmatched. Germline V lookup: CDR1 ENHRY, CDR2 SYGVKD. The CDR3 is 14 residues long. The CDR3 sequence: CAISAGLVSDEQFF. DNA of the CDR3: TGTGCCATCAGTGCTGGACTAGTAAGCGATGAGCAGTTCTTC.

The chain employs TRBV6-1 and TRBJ2-7; 11 positions match TRBD2. The germline V gene encodes CDR1 MNHNS and CDR2 SASEGT. Unmatched junction bases numbered 13, after V lost 8 bases and J lost 4 bases. The CDR3 is made up of 16 amino acids. CDR3 region: CASGNPSGGPLYEQYF. In DNA form, the CDR3 reads TGTGCCAGCGGGAACCCTAGCGGGGGGCCTCTATACGAGCAGTACTTC.

A remark on this clonotype: A much larger clone sits a single nucleotide away, making a read error possible. V usage is TRBV7-6 and J usage is TRBJ1-2, with TRBD1 matching 9 bases. The CDR3 extends over 14 amino acids. Germline V gene lookup returns CDR1 SGHVS and CDR2 FNYEAQ. The CDR3 loop is CASNLVVTGGGYTF. DNA of the CDR3: TGTGCCAGCAACTTAGTGGTGACAGGGGGAGGCTACACCTTC. Drawing the rest from reference TRBV7-6 and TRBJ1-2, the complete variable domain is GAGVSQSPRYKVTKRGQDVALRCDPISGHVSLYWYRQALGQGPEFLTYFNYEAQQDKSGLPNDRFSAERPEGSISTLTIQRTEQRDSAMYRCASNLVVTGGGYTFGSGTRLTVV.

This clonotype was seen a handful of times. V gene TRBV7-9 combines with J gene TRBJ2-3; D gene uncertain. The CDR3 sequence is 15 residues long. V was cut by 5 bases and J by 0 bases, with 12 bases left in between. The germline V gene encodes CDR1 SEHNR and CDR2 FQNEAQ (reference sequence). DNA for the CDR3: TGTGCCAGCAGCGCCCCAATCGCTAGCACAGATACGCAGTATTTT. It codes for CASSAPIASTDTQYF.

This clonotype occurred a few times. This chain connects TRBV7-6 to TRBJ1-2, with no clear D. Trimming took off 3 bases at V and 2 bases at J, with 7 bases between the two ends. The length of the CDR3 is 13 residues. CDR1 is SGHVS and CDR2 is FNYEAQ in the germline V gene. CDR3 nucleotide sequence: TGTGCCAGCAGCTTCGCCGAAAACTATGGCTACACCTTC. It translates to CASSFAENYGYTF.